Listed here are 6 T cell receptor beta chains from one sample, sequenced in a study of blood T cells in healthy people across ages (dated by TCRdb to the mid-2010s). Library creation used 5' RACE. TCRdb lists the instrument as Illumina HiSeq 2500. A second PCR of about 7 to 12 cycles was run with a J-beta primer mix and a sample-barcoded 5' primer. TCRdb reworked the public reads: Q25 trimming with fastp, MiXCR clone assembly, productive beta chains retained. When rows share a CDR3 protein, they turn into one entry using the most common DNA and genes. This sample comprises fewer than 800,000 distinct CDR3 sequences, approximately 49% of them detected only once. Of the sample, about 32% falls within the top ten clones. Sequenced input: blood. Receptors were obtained from a woman in her fifties or sixties in good health.

The rearrangement links TRBV28 to TRBJ2-7; D may match TRBD1 or TRBD2 (5 bases each). Trimming stripped 4 bases from V and 2 bases from J, with 12 bases between. The CDR3 sequence is 14 residues long. CDR1 is MDHEN and CDR2 is SYDVKM in the germline V gene. The CDR3, as DNA: TGTGCCAGCAGTTCCCCACGGGGACCCTACGAGCAGTACTTC. Translated: CASSSPRGPYEQYF.

In this sample, this clonotype turned up a few times. The V gene is TRBV15, the J gene TRBJ2-3, with 7 bases that match TRBD2. Germline values: CDR1 LNHNV, CDR2 YYDKDF (reference sequence). Trimming at V came to 0 bases and at J to 3 bases, leaving 6 bases not matched to a gene. This CDR3 is 16 amino acids long. CDR3 coding DNA: TGTGCCACCAGCAGAGATTGGCCTAGCGGAACAGATACGCAGTATTTT. It translates to CATSRDWPSGTDTQYF.

This clonotype was seen more than once but under ten times. The chain joins TRBV5-5 to TRBJ2-1, with TRBD2 matching over 7 bases. Germline V gene sequence: CDR1 SGHKS, CDR2 YYEKEE (reference sequence). V trimming: 4 bases; J trimming: 8 bases; junction bases outside the gene matches: 6. The CDR3 runs 13 residues. CDR3 in amino acids: CASSGTTWHEQFF. Here the CDR3 DNA reads TGTGCCAGCAGCGGGACTACGTGGCATGAGCAGTTCTTC.

The chain uses TRBV5-1 and TRBJ1-2; no reliable D call. This CDR3 comprises 15 residues. Germline CDR1 SGHRS, CDR2 YFSETQ. Trimming removed 2 bases from V and 4 bases from J, with 15 bases in between. The CDR3 DNA reads TGCGCCAGCAGCTTCTCCGGGAAGGACCTCTATGGCTACACCTTC. Its protein is CASSFSGKDLYGYTF.

The chain employs TRBV6-2 or TRBV6-3 and TRBJ2-7; TRBD2 might be the D (6 bases). The CDR3 consists of 14 residues. The germline V and J ends were trimmed by 8 bases and 2 bases, with 16 bases remaining between them. CDR1 and CDR2 (germline): MNHEY, SVGEGT. This CDR3 reads CASDRGSGPYEQYF. The DNA of the CDR3 is TGTGCCAGCGATCGCGGTAGCGGCCCCTACGAGCAGTACTTC.

This clonotype was counted only a few times. In DNA form, the CDR3 reads TGTGCCAGCAGCCAAACTAGCGTTAGCTCCTACAATGAGCAGTTCTTC. It yields the protein CASSQTSVSSYNEQFF. This chain joins TRBV4-2 and TRBJ2-1; 7 nucleotides line up with TRBD2. V dropped 2 bases and J dropped 0; count of bases not matched to a gene: 4. CDR1 LGHNA and CDR2 YNFKEQ come from the germline V gene. The CDR3 runs 16 residues.